The TCR beta chain described here comes from a study of blood T cell repertoires in COVID-19. Study context: Acute and convalescent COVID-19 samples came from the United States, Italy and Spain. Sources were T cells, B-cell-depleted T cells, or PBMCs; the material itself was cDNA or gDNA.

Notes on this clone: Mismatch with germline at one junction end may stem from a read error.

As handled by the study authors: From reference gene primer amplification, estimates of nucleated cell counts were derived. Some clones are missing from TCRdb's copy, which holds only in-frame ones; the method was immunoSEQ multiplex PCR. Clone size and V and J calls were adopted from that table, with D and trimming inferred from the DNA. The sample gives more than 25,000 clones, 85% to 90% of which show up once; around 9.1% is in the top ten. Germline V gene lookup returns CDR1 LNHDA and CDR2 SQIVND (reference sequence). The CDR3 covers 14 residues. J is TRBJ1-1 and V is TRBV19; D perhaps matches TRBD1 (6 bases). This TCR came from a man aged 55 to 70 with acute or convalescent COVID-19. Sequenced material: peripheral blood. For the CDR3, the DNA is TGTGCCAGTACCACCGGGGGGCTGAAGACTGAAGCTTTCTTT. Protein: CASTTGGLKTEAFF.